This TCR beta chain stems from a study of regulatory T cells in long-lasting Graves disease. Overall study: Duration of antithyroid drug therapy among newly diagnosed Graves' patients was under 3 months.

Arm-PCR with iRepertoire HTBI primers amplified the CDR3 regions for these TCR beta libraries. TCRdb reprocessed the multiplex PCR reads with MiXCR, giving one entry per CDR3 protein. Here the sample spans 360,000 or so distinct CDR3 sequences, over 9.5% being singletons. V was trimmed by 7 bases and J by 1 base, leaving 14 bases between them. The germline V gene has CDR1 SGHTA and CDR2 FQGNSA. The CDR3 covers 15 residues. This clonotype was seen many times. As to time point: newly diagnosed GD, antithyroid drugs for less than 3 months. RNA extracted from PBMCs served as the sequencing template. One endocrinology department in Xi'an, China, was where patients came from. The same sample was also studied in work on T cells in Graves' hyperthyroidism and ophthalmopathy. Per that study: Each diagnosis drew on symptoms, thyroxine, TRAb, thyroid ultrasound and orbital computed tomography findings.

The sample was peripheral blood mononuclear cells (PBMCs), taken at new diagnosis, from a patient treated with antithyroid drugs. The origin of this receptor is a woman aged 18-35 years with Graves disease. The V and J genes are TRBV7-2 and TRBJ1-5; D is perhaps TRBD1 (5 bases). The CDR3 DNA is TGTGCCAGCACCATATGGGCAGGGAGCAATCAGCCCCAGCATTTT. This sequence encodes CASTIWAGSNQPQHF.